This passage covers 9 T cell receptor beta chains from one sample sequenced in a study of blood T cell repertoires in COVID-19 (dated by TCRdb to the early 2020s). The library relied on the immunoSEQ multiplex PCR assay. The table was pulled from immuneACCESS by TCRdb, which kept in-frame rearrangements only. Such tables lose some clones; where checked, under half of the loss comes from unresolved V genes, and the rest has no known cause. The sample profile shows about half a million clones; 70% to 90% of them were found once. The ten largest clones represent 3.2% of the sample. Sequences were obtained from peripheral blood. These receptors were collected from a human donor in a cohort sampled during active COVID-19.

The chain couples TRBV6-1 to TRBJ2-1; tentative D call: TRBD1 (5 bases). The germline CDR1 and CDR2 sequences are MNHNS and SASEGT. The CDR3 extends over 18 amino acids. Trimming pared 3 bases from V and 0 bases from J, leaving 18 bases between. DNA of the CDR3: TGTGCCAGCAGTGACTTTTCCGCAGGGTTTAGCTCCTACAATGAGCAGTTCTTC. This encodes CASSDFSAGFSSYNEQFF.

This clone has a single count. This chain joins TRBV4-2 and TRBJ2-7; D is undetermined. The V and J ends lost 1 base and 5 bases respectively, with 9 bases between them. Germline CDR1 is LGHNA and CDR2 is YNFKEQ. The CDR3 covers 13 residues. The CDR3 nucleotides are TGTGCCAGCAGCCAAGTCCGAAGAGACGAGCAGTACTTC. Its protein is CASSQVRRDEQYF.

This clone showed up just a few times. The chain carries TRBV28 and TRBJ1-6; D may be TRBD1 (6 bases). Germline CDR1 MDHEN, CDR2 SYDVKM. The CDR3 spans 15 residues. The V gene lost 6 bases and the J gene lost 9 bases, with 18 bases spanning the gap. CDR3 coding DNA: TGTGCCAGCAGCCCCGAAGGGGGTGGAGGTTCACCCCTCCACTTT. This codes for CASSPEGGGGSPLHF.

This clone was seen a single time. The rearrangement uses TRBV5-1 and TRBJ1-4; no clear D gene. Germline CDR1 reads SGHRS; CDR2 reads YFSETQ. Trimming cost V 0 bases and J 0 bases, with 6 bases left between them. This CDR3 contains 15 residues. The CDR3: CASSLGATTNEKLFF. The CDR3 bases are TGCGCCAGCAGCTTGGGGGCCACAACTAATGAAAAACTGTTTTTT.

The rearrangement links TRBV19 to TRBJ1-1, with D maybe TRBD1 (6 bases). V was cut by 5 bases and J by 1 base, with 17 bases left in between. In germline, CDR1 is LNHDA, CDR2 SQIVND (reference sequence). The CDR3 is made up of 16 amino acids. CDR3 bases: TGTGCCAGTAGTCCACAGTGGGCAGGGGCGAACACTGAAGCTTTCTTT. Protein sequence: CASSPQWAGANTEAFF.

This chain links TRBV9 with TRBJ1-1; 8 bases map to TRBD1. The CDR3 has 15 amino acids. The germline V gene has CDR1 SGDLS and CDR2 YYNGEE. V lost 0 bases and J lost 1; bases outside the gene matches: 2. CDR3 sequence (DNA): TGTGCCAGCAGCGTAGCTACAGGGGGGAACACTGAAGCTTTCTTT. Translated, it gives CASSVATGGNTEAFF.

The rearrangement links TRBV29-1 to TRBJ2-3; 7 nucleotides align to TRBD1. Germline V gene lookup returns CDR1 SQVTM and CDR2 ANQGSEA. This CDR3 has 15 amino acids. The junction had 10 bases not matched to a gene; V was cut back by 5 bases and J by 2 bases. CDR3 DNA sequence: TGCAGCGTTAGTCCTGACAGGGTTTTCACAGATACGCAGTATTTT. Translating gives CSVSPDRVFTDTQYF.

The chain couples TRBV6-2 or TRBV6-3 to TRBJ2-7; D remains ambiguous. The CDR3 covers 13 residues. Trimming removed 2 bases at V and 3 bases at J, with 8 bases between. The germline gives CDR1 MNHEY, CDR2 SVGEGT. CDR3 sequence reads: CASSYGQYYEQYF. The CDR3 DNA is TGTGCCAGCAGTTACGGGCAGTACTACGAGCAGTACTTC.

This clone was observed once. V is TRBV19 and J is TRBJ2-3, with a weak D call TRBD2 (6 bases). V was cut by 5 bases and J by 6 bases, with 15 bases left in between. Germline CDR1 reads LNHDA; CDR2 reads SQIVND (reference sequence). The CDR3 runs to 14 residues. The CDR3 spells CASSPWGTDDTQYF. CDR3 bases: TGTGCCAGTAGTCCTTGGGGGACTGATGATACGCAGTATTTT.